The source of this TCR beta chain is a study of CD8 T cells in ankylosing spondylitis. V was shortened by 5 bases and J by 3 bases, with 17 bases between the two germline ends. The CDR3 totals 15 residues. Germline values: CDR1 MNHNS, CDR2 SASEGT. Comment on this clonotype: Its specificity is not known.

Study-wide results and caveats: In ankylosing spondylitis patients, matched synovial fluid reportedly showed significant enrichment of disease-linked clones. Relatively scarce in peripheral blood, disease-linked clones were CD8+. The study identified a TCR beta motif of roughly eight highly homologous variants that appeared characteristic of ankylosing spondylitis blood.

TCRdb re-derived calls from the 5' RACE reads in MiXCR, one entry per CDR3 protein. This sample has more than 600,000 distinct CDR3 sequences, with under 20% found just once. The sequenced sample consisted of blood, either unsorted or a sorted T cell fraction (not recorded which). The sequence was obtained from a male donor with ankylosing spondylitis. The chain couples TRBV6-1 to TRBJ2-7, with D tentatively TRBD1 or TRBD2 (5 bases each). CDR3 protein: CASSPPGSRFYEQYF. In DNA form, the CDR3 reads TGTGCCAGCAGTCCTCCAGGGAGCCGATTCTACGAGCAGTACTTC.